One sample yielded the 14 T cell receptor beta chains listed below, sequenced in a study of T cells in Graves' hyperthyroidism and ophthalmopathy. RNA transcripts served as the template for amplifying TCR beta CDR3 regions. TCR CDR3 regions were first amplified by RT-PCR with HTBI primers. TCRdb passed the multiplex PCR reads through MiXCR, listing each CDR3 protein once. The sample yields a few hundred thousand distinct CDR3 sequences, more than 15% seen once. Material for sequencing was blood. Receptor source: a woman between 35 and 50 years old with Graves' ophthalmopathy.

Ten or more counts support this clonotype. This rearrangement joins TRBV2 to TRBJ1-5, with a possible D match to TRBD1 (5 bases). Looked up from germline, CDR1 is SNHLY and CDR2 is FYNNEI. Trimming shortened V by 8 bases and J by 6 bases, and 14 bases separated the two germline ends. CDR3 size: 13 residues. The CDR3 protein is CASRRGTSQPQHF. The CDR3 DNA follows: TGTGCCAGCCGGCGGGGGACGAGTCAGCCCCAGCATTTT.

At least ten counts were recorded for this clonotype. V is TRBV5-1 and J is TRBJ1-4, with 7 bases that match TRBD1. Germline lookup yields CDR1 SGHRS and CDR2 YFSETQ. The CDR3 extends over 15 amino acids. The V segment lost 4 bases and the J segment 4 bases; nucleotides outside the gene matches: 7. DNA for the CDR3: TGCGCCAGCAGCGACCGGGACAGAAGTAATGAAAAACTGTTTTTT. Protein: CASSDRDRSNEKLFF.

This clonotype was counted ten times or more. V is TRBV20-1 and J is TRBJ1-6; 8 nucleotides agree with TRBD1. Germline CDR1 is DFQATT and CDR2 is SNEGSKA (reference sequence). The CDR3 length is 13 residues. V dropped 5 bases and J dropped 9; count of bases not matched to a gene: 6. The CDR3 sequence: CSADDRGGSPLHF. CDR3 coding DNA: TGCAGTGCTGACGACAGGGGCGGTTCACCCCTCCACTTT.

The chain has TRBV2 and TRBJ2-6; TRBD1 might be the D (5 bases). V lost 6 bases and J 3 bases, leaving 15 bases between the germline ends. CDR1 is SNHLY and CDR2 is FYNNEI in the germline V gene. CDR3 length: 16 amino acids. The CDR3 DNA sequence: TGTGCCAGCAGGAAACGACAGAGTGGTGGGGCCAACGTCCTGACTTTC. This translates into CASRKRQSGGANVLTF.

The CDR3 DNA sequence: TGTGCCAGCAGTTCTAAGGGCGGGAGCGTCGATGAGCAGTTCTTC. Translation: CASSSKGGSVDEQFF. The chain links TRBV12-3 or TRBV12-4 to TRBJ2-1; the match to TRBD2 covers 7 bases. V gave up 4 bases and J gave up 8 bases; unmatched junction bases: 11. The length of the CDR3 is 15 residues.

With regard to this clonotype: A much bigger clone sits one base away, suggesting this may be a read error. The CDR3 is CASSPRQGAGAQYF. The CDR3 DNA is TGTGCCAGCAGCCCACGACAGGGGGCAGGGGCCCAGTACTTC. The rearrangement joins TRBV7-2 to TRBJ2-5, with 10 bases matching TRBD1. This CDR3 is built from 14 residues. V gave up 5 bases and J gave up 9 bases; unmatched junction bases: 9. The germline CDR1 and CDR2 sequences are SGHTA and FQGNSA. The full variable domain, rest sourced from reference TRBV7-2 and TRBJ2-5, is GAGVSQSPSNKVTEKGKDVELRCDPISGHTALYWYRQSLGQGLEFLIYFQGNSAPDKSGLPSDRFSAERTGGSVSTLTIQRTQQEDSAVYLCASSPRQGAGAQYFGPGTRLLVL.

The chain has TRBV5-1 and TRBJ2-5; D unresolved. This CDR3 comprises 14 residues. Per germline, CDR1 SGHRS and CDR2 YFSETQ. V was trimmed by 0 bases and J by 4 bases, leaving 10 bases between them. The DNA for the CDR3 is TGCGCCAGCAGCTTGGCCTCCATCGGAGAGACCCAGTACTTC. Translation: CASSLASIGETQYF.

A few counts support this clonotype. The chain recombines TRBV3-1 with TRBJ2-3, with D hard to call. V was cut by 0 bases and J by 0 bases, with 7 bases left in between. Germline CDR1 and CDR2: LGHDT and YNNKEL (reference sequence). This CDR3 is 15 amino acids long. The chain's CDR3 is CASSQEQSSTDTQYF. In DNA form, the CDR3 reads TGTGCCAGCAGCCAAGAACAGAGCAGCACAGATACGCAGTATTTT.

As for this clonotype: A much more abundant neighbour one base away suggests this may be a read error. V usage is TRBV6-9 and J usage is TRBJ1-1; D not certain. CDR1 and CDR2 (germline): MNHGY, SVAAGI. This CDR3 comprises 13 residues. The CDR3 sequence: CASGYGRDTEAFF. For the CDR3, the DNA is TGTGCCAGCGGTTACGGGAGGGACACTGAAGCTTTCTTT.

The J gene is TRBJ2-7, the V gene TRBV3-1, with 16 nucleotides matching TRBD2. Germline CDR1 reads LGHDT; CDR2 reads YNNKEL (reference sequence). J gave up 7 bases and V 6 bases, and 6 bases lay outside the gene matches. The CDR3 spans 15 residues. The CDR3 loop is CASRQTGLAGGEQYF. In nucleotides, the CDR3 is TGTGCCAGCAGACAAACGGGACTAGCGGGGGGGGAGCAGTACTTC.

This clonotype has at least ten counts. CDR3 protein: CASSRRSGAKNIQYF. The CDR3 nucleotides read TGTGCCAGCAGCCGACGTTCGGGAGCCAAAAACATTCAGTACTTC. This chain joins TRBV28 and TRBJ2-4; D is uncertain. CDR3 length: 15 amino acids. Germline CDR1 reads MDHEN; CDR2 reads SYDVKM. Trimming removed 6 bases from V and 0 bases from J, with 12 bases in between.

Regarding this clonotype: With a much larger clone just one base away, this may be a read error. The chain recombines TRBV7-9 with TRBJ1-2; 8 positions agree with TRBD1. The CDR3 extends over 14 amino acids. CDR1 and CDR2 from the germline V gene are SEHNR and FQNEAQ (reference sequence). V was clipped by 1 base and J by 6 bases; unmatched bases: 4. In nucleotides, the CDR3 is TGTGCCAGCAGCTTAGGGACAGGGAGCGATGGCTACACCTTC. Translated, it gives CASSLGTGSDGYTF.

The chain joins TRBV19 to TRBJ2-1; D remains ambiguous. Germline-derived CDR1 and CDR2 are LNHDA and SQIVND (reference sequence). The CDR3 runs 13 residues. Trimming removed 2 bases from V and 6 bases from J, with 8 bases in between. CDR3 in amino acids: CASSINRGNEQFF. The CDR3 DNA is TGTGCCAGTAGTATAAATCGAGGCAATGAGCAGTTCTTC. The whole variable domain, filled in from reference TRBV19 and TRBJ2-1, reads DGGITQSPKYLFRKEGQNVTLSCEQNLNHDAMYWYRQDPGQGLRLIYYSQIVNDFQKGDIAEGYSVSREKKESFPLTVTSAQKNPTAFYLCASSINRGNEQFFGPGTRLTVL.

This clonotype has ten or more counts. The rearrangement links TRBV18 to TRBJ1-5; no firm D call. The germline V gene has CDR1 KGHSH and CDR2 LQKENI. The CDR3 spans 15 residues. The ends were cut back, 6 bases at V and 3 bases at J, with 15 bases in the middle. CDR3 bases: TGTGCCAGCTCGATCGACGACCGTCCCAATCAGCCCCAGCATTTT. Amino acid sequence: CASSIDDRPNQPQHF.